A single sample is the source of the 3 T cell receptor beta chains below, sequenced in a study of blood T cell repertoires in COVID-19 (dated by TCRdb to about 2020). Libraries were prepared through the immunoSEQ multiplex PCR assay. TCRdb stores this immuneACCESS table with in-frame sequences only. Part of the clones is absent; in the studies checked, under half of the shortfall reflects unresolved V genes, and no reason is known for the rest. The sample has more than 90,000 clones on record, 82% of them singletons. The ten most abundant clones make up about 20% of the sample. The sequenced sample was peripheral blood. The receptors originated from an elderly man with acute or convalescent COVID-19.

The chain combines TRBV28 with TRBJ2-5; maybe TRBD1 (6 bases). The germline CDR1 and CDR2 sequences are MDHEN and SYDVKM. The CDR3 is 13 residues long. V lost 6 bases and J lost 3, with 11 bases in between. The CDR3 spells CASRVTGKETQYF. CDR3 DNA sequence: TGTGCCAGCAGGGTTACAGGGAAAGAGACCCAGTACTTC. Complete variable domain (other parts from reference TRBV28 and TRBJ2-5): DVKVTQSSRYLVKRTGEKVFLECVQDMDHENMFWYRQDPGLGLRLIYFSYDVKMKEKGDIPEGYSVSREKKERFSLILESASTNQTSMYLCASRVTGKETQYFGPGTRLLVL.

The chain couples TRBV30 to TRBJ2-3; TRBD2 agrees at 7 bases. Germline V CDR1 and CDR2: GTSNPN, SVGIG (reference sequence). Germline trimming cut 3 bases from V and 0 bases from J; bases unmatched to any gene: 3. The CDR3 spans 14 residues. CDR3 nucleotides: TGTGCCTGGAGCGCAGCGGGAAGCACAGATACGCAGTATTTT. Its protein is CAWSAAGSTDTQYF.

This rearrangement joins TRBV15 to TRBJ2-1; 7 positions agree with TRBD2. V lost 9 bases, J lost 0 bases, and 8 bases stayed unmatched. This CDR3 contains 15 residues. Germline-derived CDR1 and CDR2 are LNHNV and YYDKDF (reference sequence). The CDR3 here is CATGSGVSSYNEQFF. In nucleotides, the CDR3 is TGTGCCACGGGGAGCGGGGTGAGCTCCTACAATGAGCAGTTCTTC. The complete variable domain, with remaining parts taken from reference TRBV15 and TRBJ2-1, reads DAMVIQNPRYQVTQFGKPVTLSCSQTLNHNVMYWYQQKSSQAPKLLFHYYDKDFNNEADTPDNFQSRRPNTSFCFLDIRSPGLGDTAMYLCATGSGVSSYNEQFFGPGTRLTVL.